The 19 T cell receptor beta chains presented below share a single source sample, sequenced in a study of T cell responses to AZD1222 COVID-19 vaccine. Libraries were prepared by immunoSEQ multiplex PCR; TCRdb keeps only in-frame clonotypes and omits some of them. The sample lists roughly 110,000 clones; about 90% were seen once. The material sequenced was peripheral blood, taken 28 days after the second AZD1222 dose. These receptors came from an adult who received the AZD1222 COVID-19 vaccine.

The gene calls are TRBV7-9 and TRBJ2-2; 12 bases align to TRBD2. This CDR3 has 17 residues. V shed 5 bases, J shed 3 bases, and the junction held 7 bases outside the gene matches. CDR1 SEHNR and CDR2 FQNEAQ come from the germline V gene (reference sequence). CDR3 nucleotide sequence: TGTGCCAGCAGCCCAACTAGCGGGGGGCTATACACCGGGGAGCTGTTTTTT. It codes for CASSPTSGGLYTGELFF. The full variable domain, its missing parts supplied by reference TRBV7-9 and TRBJ2-2, is DTGVSQNPRHKITKRGQNVTFRCDPISEHNRLYWYRQTLGQGPEFLTYFQNEAQLEKSRLLSDRFSAERPKGSFSTLEIQRTEQGDSAMYLCASSPTSGGLYTGELFFGEGSRLTVL.

The table lists this clone with a count of one. The V gene is TRBV19, the J gene TRBJ1-2; 9 bases fit TRBD1. V lost 3 bases and J lost 6; bases outside the gene matches: 8. Germline CDR1 reads LNHDA; CDR2 reads SQIVND (reference sequence). The CDR3 consists of 15 residues. CDR3 in DNA: TGTGCCAGTAGTATTATATCCGGGACAGGGAATGGCTACACCTTC. This sequence encodes CASSIISGTGNGYTF. Together with reference TRBV19 and TRBJ1-2, the CDR3 gives the full variable domain: DGGITQSPKYLFRKEGQNVTLSCEQNLNHDAMYWYRQDPGQGLRLIYYSQIVNDFQKGDIAEGYSVSREKKESFPLTVTSAQKNPTAFYLCASSIISGTGNGYTFGSGTRLTVV.

CDR3 in amino acids: CASSPRRTGYEKLFF. The DNA for the CDR3 is TGTGCCAGCAGCCCCCGCCGGACAGGGTATGAAAAACTGTTTTTT. This chain links TRBV27 with TRBJ1-4, with TRBD1 matching 8 bases. The CDR3 has 15 amino acids. CDR1 MNHEY and CDR2 SMNVEV come from the germline V gene (reference sequence). V dropped 6 bases and J dropped 6; count of bases not matched to a gene: 9.

This sequence joins TRBV6-1 and TRBJ1-1; D might be TRBD1 (5 bases). CDR1 is MNHNS and CDR2 is SASEGT in the germline V gene. The V gene lost 3 bases and the J gene lost 0 bases, with 8 bases spanning the gap. The CDR3 loop spans 14 amino acids. Here the CDR3 DNA reads TGTGCCAGCAGTGAGGGGGGAGTGAACACTGAAGCTTTCTTT. Protein product: CASSEGGVNTEAFF.

The chain recombines TRBV3-1 (or the pseudogene TRBV3-2) with TRBJ2-7; tentative D call: TRBD1 (6 bases). Germline-derived CDR1 and CDR2 are LGHDT and YNNKEL (reference sequence). Trimming pared 3 bases from V and 4 bases from J, leaving 16 bases between. The CDR3 contains 15 residues. CDR3 region: CASSHKQGWIYEQYF. The CDR3 DNA reads as TGTGCCAGCAGCCATAAACAGGGTTGGATATACGAGCAGTACTTC.

The genes are TRBV19 and TRBJ1-2; TRBD1 agrees at 10 bases. The germline gives CDR1 LNHDA, CDR2 SQIVND (reference sequence). V was clipped by 5 bases and J by 5 bases; unmatched bases: 8. The CDR3 totals 15 residues. CDR3 in amino acids: CASSLGQGDSYGYTF. CDR3 in DNA: TGTGCCAGTAGTCTCGGACAGGGGGATTCGTATGGCTACACCTTC. Full variable domain (missing parts from reference TRBV19 and TRBJ1-2): DGGITQSPKYLFRKEGQNVTLSCEQNLNHDAMYWYRQDPGQGLRLIYYSQIVNDFQKGDIAEGYSVSREKKESFPLTVTSAQKNPTAFYLCASSLGQGDSYGYTFGSGTRLTVV.

The gene calls are TRBV7-9 and TRBJ2-7; D remains unclear. This CDR3 region has 13 residues. Trimming removed 6 bases at V and 0 bases at J, with 9 bases between. The germline CDR1 and CDR2 sequences are SEHNR and FQNEAQ (reference sequence). CDR3 protein: CASRPASSYEQYF. The CDR3 DNA sequence: TGTGCCAGCAGGCCAGCGAGCTCCTACGAGCAGTACTTC.

The chain has TRBV11-2 and TRBJ1-2; 7 bases map to TRBD1. CDR1 SGHAT and CDR2 FQNNGV come from the germline V gene. The V gene end was trimmed by 0 bases and the J gene end by 3 bases; junction bases not matched to a gene: 7. The CDR3 is 16 residues long. Written as DNA, the CDR3 is TGTGCCAGCAGCTTAGATGGAGGGGGCGGGTACTATGGCTACACCTTC. This gives the protein CASSLDGGGGYYGYTF.

The chain recombines TRBV6-1 with TRBJ2-7; D is perhaps TRBD1 (6 bases). Germline assignment: CDR1 MNHNS and CDR2 SASEGT. V lost 2 bases to trimming and J lost 2 bases, with 10 bases between them. The CDR3 runs to 14 residues. The CDR3 is CASSELWGPYEQYF. CDR3 nucleotides: TGTGCCAGCAGTGAATTGTGGGGGCCCTACGAGCAGTACTTC.

CDR3 coding DNA: TGTGCCAGCAGCCAAGGAACAGGGGCGGGCACCGGGGAGCTGTTTTTT. It encodes CASSQGTGAGTGELFF. The chain links TRBV3-1 (or the pseudogene TRBV3-2) to TRBJ2-2; 7 bases are shared with TRBD1. The junction had 6 bases not matched to a gene; V was cut back by 1 base and J by 4 bases. The germline V gene encodes CDR1 LGHDT and CDR2 YNNKEL (reference sequence). CDR3 length: 16 amino acids.

J is TRBJ1-1 and V is TRBV6-5; 7 bases line up with TRBD1. V shed 8 bases, J shed 6 bases, and the junction held 9 bases outside the gene matches. There are 13 residues in the CDR3. CDR1 MNHEY and CDR2 SVGAGI come from the germline V gene. The CDR3 bases are TGTGCCAGCGGGGGACAGAGAACGGCTGAAGCTTTCTTT. Its translation is CASGGQRTAEAFF.

The chain employs TRBV11-1 and TRBJ1-4, with D possibly matching TRBD1 (5 bases). The CDR3 loop spans 15 amino acids. Between the trimmed V and J ends, which lost 3 bases and 7 bases, there was a span of 15 bases. Germline values: CDR1 SGHAT, CDR2 FQDESV (reference sequence). This CDR3 reads CASSFVRGAGEKLFF. The CDR3 DNA follows: TGTGCCAGCAGCTTCGTCCGGGGCGCCGGTGAAAAACTGTTTTTT.

The gene calls are TRBV6-5 and TRBJ1-5; D call uncertain. Germline values: CDR1 MNHEY, CDR2 SVGAGI. CDR3 size: 15 residues. The V and J ends lost 0 bases and 3 bases respectively, with 9 bases between them. Here the CDR3 DNA reads TGTGCCAGCAGTTACTCGGTGGGGAACAATCAGCCCCAGCATTTT. The encoded protein is CASSYSVGNNQPQHF.

The sample holds a few counts of this clone. The chain carries TRBV5-8 and TRBJ2-7; D is possibly TRBD1 (5 bases). Looked up from germline, CDR1 is SGHTS and CDR2 is YDEGEE. This CDR3 contains 14 residues. V lost 3 bases to trimming and J lost 1 base, with 11 bases between them. In DNA form, the CDR3 reads TGTGCCAGCAGCTGGGGCAAAGGATCCTACGAGCAGTACTTC. As protein: CASSWGKGSYEQYF.

This chain uses TRBV7-9 with TRBJ2-5; the D gene is possibly TRBD2 (5 bases). This CDR3 has 13 amino acids. Germline V CDR1 and CDR2: SEHNR, FQNEAQ (reference sequence). Trimming stripped 4 bases from V and 3 bases from J, with 9 bases between. CDR3 amino acids: CASSYLGEETQYF. The CDR3 DNA follows: TGTGCCAGCAGCTACTTGGGAGAAGAGACCCAGTACTTC.

This sequence joins TRBV6-5 and TRBJ1-5, with D perhaps TRBD1 (5 bases). The V end was cut by 6 bases, the J end by 3 bases, with 12 bases between. Germline CDR1 MNHEY, CDR2 SVGAGI. The CDR3 has 14 residues. The CDR3 sequence: CASSGQGNNQPQHF. The CDR3 DNA sequence: TGTGCCAGCAGCGGCCAGGGAAACAATCAGCCCCAGCATTTT.

This chain uses TRBV19 with TRBJ2-7; D ambiguous. V dropped 6 bases and J dropped 7 bases, with 10 bases sitting between them. Germline V gene data show CDR1 as LNHDA and CDR2 as SQIVND (reference sequence). The CDR3 length is 11 residues. The chain's CDR3 is CASRNAREQYF. DNA of the CDR3: TGTGCCAGTAGGAATGCCCGAGAGCAGTACTTC.

CDR3 bases: TGTGCCACCAGTGACCCCGCCATCGGACGCGAGACCCAGTACTTC. As protein: CATSDPAIGRETQYF. The rearrangement joins TRBV24-1 to TRBJ2-5, with unresolved D. The CDR3 contains 15 residues. Germline CDR1 KGHDR, CDR2 SFDVKD. Trimming pared 4 bases from V and 5 bases from J, leaving 16 bases between.

This chain connects TRBV2 to TRBJ2-1; no reliable D call. The V end lost 5 bases, the J end lost 10 bases, and 12 bases lay between the germline ends. Germline CDR1 reads SNHLY; CDR2 reads FYNNEI. This CDR3 spans 12 amino acids. The CDR3 nucleotides are TGTGCCAGCAGTAAGCAGACCGGGGAGCAGTTCTTC. It codes for CASSKQTGEQFF.